One sample yielded the 22 T cell receptor beta chains listed below, sequenced in a study of T cell responses to AZD1222 COVID-19 vaccine (dated by TCRdb to the early 2020s). Interpreted using the paper, the time point label stands for: about 28 days (+/-7) after the second vaccine dose. Library method: the immunoSEQ multiplex PCR assay. The table comes from immuneACCESS by way of TCRdb, which keeps in-frame sequences with V and J called. Part of the clones is missing from these tables; in studies checked, under half for an unresolved V gene and the rest for unknown reasons. The sample yields around 94,000 clones; 85% were counted once. 4.5% of the sample belongs to the ten largest clones. The sample was peripheral blood, taken 28 days after the second AZD1222 dose. The receptors here all came from an adult who received the AZD1222 COVID-19 vaccine.

V is TRBV6-2 or TRBV6-3 and J is TRBJ2-1; TRBD1 might be the D (5 bases). This CDR3 region has 12 residues. V was trimmed by 0 bases and J by 14 bases, leaving 11 bases between them. Per germline, CDR1 MNHEY and CDR2 SVGEGT. The CDR3 is CASSYSDTGKFF. The DNA for the CDR3 is TGTGCCAGCAGTTACTCGGACACCGGAAAGTTCTTC.

The chain couples TRBV6-6 to TRBJ1-6, with D hard to call. This CDR3 contains 13 residues. CDR1 is MNHNY and CDR2 is SVGAGI in the germline V gene (reference sequence). V lost 10 bases and J lost 6, with 13 bases in between. CDR3 amino acids: CATAAGSNSPLHF. CDR3 nucleotide sequence: TGTGCCACTGCGGCAGGCTCTAATTCACCCCTCCACTTT.

The chain is built from TRBV6-2 or TRBV6-3 and TRBJ1-1; the D gene is possibly TRBD1 (5 bases). The CDR3 sequence is 15 residues long. Germline lookup yields CDR1 MNHEY and CDR2 SVGEGT. With 5 bases removed from V and 3 bases from J, the gap between germline ends came to 16 bases. CDR3 amino acids: CASSPGTLGDTEAFF. CDR3 nucleotide sequence: TGTGCCAGCAGTCCGGGGACCCTGGGGGACACTGAAGCTTTCTTT.

The genes are TRBV28 and TRBJ2-1; D may be TRBD1 (6 bases). V lost 7 bases to trimming and J lost 4 bases, with 17 bases between them. There are 15 residues in the CDR3. The germline gives CDR1 MDHEN, CDR2 SYDVKM. CDR3 in amino acids: CASKPTGTSYNEQFF. For the CDR3, the DNA is TGTGCCAGCAAACCAACCGGGACATCTTACAATGAGCAGTTCTTC. Full variable domain (missing parts from reference TRBV28 and TRBJ2-1): DVKVTQSSRYLVKRTGEKVFLECVQDMDHENMFWYRQDPGLGLRLIYFSYDVKMKEKGDIPEGYSVSREKKERFSLILESASTNQTSMYLCASKPTGTSYNEQFFGPGTRLTVL.

The chain employs TRBV18 and TRBJ1-3, with no clear D. V was shortened by 2 bases and J by 0 bases, with 14 bases between the two germline ends. There are 17 residues in the CDR3. Germline loops: CDR1 KGHSH, CDR2 LQKENI. For the CDR3, the DNA is TGTGCCAGCTCACCAAAGGAGGCCCGTCACTCTGGAAACACCATATATTTT. Amino acids: CASSPKEARHSGNTIYF.

This CDR3 reads CASSFTTGTGELFF. CDR3 DNA sequence: TGTGCCAGCAGCTTTACGACAGGGACCGGGGAGCTGTTTTTT. The chain is built from TRBV7-9 and TRBJ2-2, with 7 bases identical to TRBD1. V was pared by 3 bases and J by 5 bases, with 3 bases of the junction left unmatched. CDR1 is SEHNR, CDR2 FQNEAQ, per germline (reference sequence). The CDR3 consists of 14 residues.

V and J are TRBV6-5 and TRBJ1-5, with unresolved D. V lost 7 bases to trimming and J lost 0 bases, with 10 bases between them. CDR1 and CDR2 from the germline V gene are MNHEY and SVGAGI. There are 14 residues in the CDR3. The DNA of the CDR3 is TGTGCCAGCAATCAGGTCAATAGCAATCAGCCCCAGCATTTT. This encodes CASNQVNSNQPQHF.

V and J are TRBV6-5 and TRBJ2-5; 9 positions agree with TRBD1. CDR1 is MNHEY, CDR2 SVGAGI, per germline. CDR3 length: 16 amino acids. V was pared by 2 bases and J by 3 bases, with 7 bases of the junction left unmatched. DNA for the CDR3: TGTGCCAGCAGTTACGGTTTTGGGACAGGGAAAGAGACCCAGTACTTC. Translation: CASSYGFGTGKETQYF.

The rearrangement joins TRBV9 to TRBJ1-4; the match to TRBD1 covers 9 bases. The CDR3 is 19 residues long. With V trimmed by 0 bases and J by 6 bases, 15 bases remained unmatched. CDR1 SGDLS and CDR2 YYNGEE come from the germline V gene. DNA for the CDR3: TGTGCCAGCAGCGTAGACCCCACAGGGGGCCGGTATAAGGATGAAAAACTGTTTTTT. Its protein product is CASSVDPTGGRYKDEKLFF.

This chain joins TRBV5-1 and TRBJ1-4; TRBD1 might be the D (6 bases). In germline, CDR1 is SGHRS, CDR2 YFSETQ. This CDR3 has 16 amino acids. Trimming took off 2 bases at V and 8 bases at J, with 19 bases between the two ends. Here the CDR3 reads CASSLLTRGPVEKLFF. CDR3 nucleotide sequence: TGCGCCAGCAGCTTACTAACGCGGGGGCCCGTGGAAAAACTGTTTTTT.

V is TRBV19 and J is TRBJ1-2; no definite D call. CDR1 LNHDA and CDR2 SQIVND come from the germline V gene (reference sequence). The length of the CDR3 is 15 residues. Between the trimmed V and J ends, which lost 4 bases and 2 bases, there was a span of 14 bases. CDR3 sequence reads: CASSTTRRENYGYTF. CDR3 DNA: TGTGCCAGTAGTACCACGCGACGGGAAAACTATGGCTACACCTTC.

The chain joins TRBV4-2 to TRBJ2-7; maybe TRBD1 (5 bases). The germline CDR1 and CDR2 sequences are LGHNA and YNFKEQ. The CDR3 has 15 amino acids. Trimming removed 4 bases at V and 3 bases at J, with 16 bases between. DNA of the CDR3: TGTGCCAGCAGCCCCTCGACAGCGATTAACTACGAGCAGTACTTC. It is translated as CASSPSTAINYEQYF.

The chain carries TRBV5-1 and TRBJ2-7; 11 bases line up with TRBD2. Germline lookup yields CDR1 SGHRS and CDR2 YFSETQ. The V segment lost 4 bases and the J segment 7 bases; nucleotides outside the gene matches: 10. The CDR3 has 15 residues. The chain's CDR3 is CASSHSGRASDEQYF. The CDR3 DNA follows: TGCGCCAGCAGCCATAGCGGGAGGGCCTCGGATGAGCAGTACTTC.

The V call is TRBV6-5, the J call TRBJ2-7; D might be TRBD2 (6 bases). This CDR3 has 16 amino acids. The V end lost 4 bases, the J end lost 2 bases, and 18 bases lay between the germline ends. Looked up from germline, CDR1 is MNHEY and CDR2 is SVGAGI. The DNA of the CDR3 is TGTGCCAGCAGTTTTACCCAGCTGGGACTTCCCTACGAGCAGTACTTC. This codes for CASSFTQLGLPYEQYF.

This chain connects TRBV7-3 to TRBJ2-1; maybe TRBD2 (5 bases). The CDR3 contains 12 residues. CDR1 and CDR2 from the germline V gene are SGHTA and FQGTGA. The germline V and J ends were trimmed by 5 bases and 8 bases, with 10 bases remaining between them. In DNA form, the CDR3 reads TGTGCCAGCAGCCAGACGGGGTATGAGCAGTTCTTC. Its translation is CASSQTGYEQFF.

The chain recombines TRBV25-1 with TRBJ2-5, with 8 bases identical to TRBD1. The junction had 5 bases not matched to a gene; V was cut back by 3 bases and J by 5 bases. This CDR3 spans 14 amino acids. Germline V CDR1 and CDR2: MGHDK, SYGVNS. The CDR3: CASSDRGRGETQYF. The CDR3 DNA follows: TGTGCCAGCAGTGACAGGGGGCGCGGGGAGACCCAGTACTTC.

The V and J genes are TRBV29-1 and TRBJ1-3, with TRBD1 matching over 7 bases. Germline V gives CDR1 SQVTM, CDR2 ANQGSEA. Trimming cost V 7 bases and J 3 bases; bases outside gene matches: 6. The CDR3 spans 13 residues. The CDR3: CSAEGQNGNTIYF. The CDR3 nucleotides read TGCAGCGCTGAGGGACAGAATGGAAACACCATATATTTT.

The V call is TRBV12-5, the J call TRBJ2-1; no reliable D call. The germline V gene encodes CDR1 LGHNT and CDR2 FRNRAP. The CDR3 length is 13 residues. V was pared by 7 bases and J by 7 bases, with 14 bases between. CDR3 residues: CASAPDSLNEQFF. As DNA, the CDR3 is TGTGCTAGTGCCCCCGATAGCCTTAATGAGCAGTTCTTC.

This chain uses TRBV21-1 with TRBJ2-1; the DNA was not used to check the table's D call, TRBD2. TRBV21-1 is termed a pseudogene. There are 16 residues in the CDR3. CDR3 region: CASSVGLAVMVNEQFF. The DNA for the CDR3 is TGTGCCAGCAGCGTAGGACTAGCGGTCATGGTAAATGAGCAGTTCTTC.

This chain joins TRBV6-1 and TRBJ1-1, with a possible D match to TRBD1 (5 bases). Deletions cut 1 base from V and 5 bases from J, with 20 bases between. The CDR3 length is 17 residues. The germline CDR1 and CDR2 sequences are MNHNS and SASEGT. CDR3 region: CASSEGIGGAKRTEAFF. Here the CDR3 DNA reads TGTGCCAGCAGTGAAGGTATTGGTGGGGCAAAAAGGACTGAAGCTTTCTTT.

This chain links TRBV27 with TRBJ1-2; 7 bases map to TRBD1. V trimming: 5 bases; J trimming: 1 base; junction bases outside the gene matches: 7. The germline V gene encodes CDR1 MNHEY and CDR2 SMNVEV (reference sequence). This CDR3 contains 15 residues. The CDR3 DNA follows: TGTGCCAGCAGTCGGGGGGACAGCCGTAACTATGGCTACACCTTC. Its protein is CASSRGDSRNYGYTF.

This clone was observed a few times. The chain joins TRBV4-1 to TRBJ2-5; the match to TRBD2 covers 9 bases. With 0 bases clipped from V and 4 bases from J, the junction kept 6 bases outside the gene matches. CDR1 and CDR2 (germline): MGHRA, YSYEKL. CDR3 length: 16 residues. CDR3 sequence: CASSQEWASGAETQYF. DNA for the CDR3: TGCGCCAGCAGCCAAGAATGGGCTAGCGGGGCAGAGACCCAGTACTTC.